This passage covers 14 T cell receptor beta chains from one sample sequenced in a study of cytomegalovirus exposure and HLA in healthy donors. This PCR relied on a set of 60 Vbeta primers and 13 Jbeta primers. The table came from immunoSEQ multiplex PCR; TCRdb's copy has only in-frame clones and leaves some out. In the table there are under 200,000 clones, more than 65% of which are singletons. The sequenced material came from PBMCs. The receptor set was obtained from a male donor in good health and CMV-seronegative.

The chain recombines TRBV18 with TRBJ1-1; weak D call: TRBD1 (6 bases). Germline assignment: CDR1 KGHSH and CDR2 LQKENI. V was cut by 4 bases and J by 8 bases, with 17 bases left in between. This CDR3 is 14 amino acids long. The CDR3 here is CASSRGDTLTEAFF. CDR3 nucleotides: TGTGCCAGCTCACGAGGGGACACCTTAACCGAAGCTTTCTTT.

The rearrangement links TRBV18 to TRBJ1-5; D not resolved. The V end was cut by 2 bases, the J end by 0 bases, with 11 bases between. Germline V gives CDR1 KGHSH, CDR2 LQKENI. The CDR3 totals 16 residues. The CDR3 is CASSPSNIASNQPQHF. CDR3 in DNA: TGTGCCAGCTCACCAAGTAATATAGCTAGCAATCAGCCCCAGCATTTT.

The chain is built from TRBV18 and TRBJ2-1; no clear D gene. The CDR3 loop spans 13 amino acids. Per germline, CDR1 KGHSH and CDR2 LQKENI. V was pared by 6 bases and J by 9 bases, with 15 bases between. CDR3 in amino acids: CASSLDHGGEQFF. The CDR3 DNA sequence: TGTGCCAGCTCCCTGGATCACGGCGGTGAGCAGTTCTTC.

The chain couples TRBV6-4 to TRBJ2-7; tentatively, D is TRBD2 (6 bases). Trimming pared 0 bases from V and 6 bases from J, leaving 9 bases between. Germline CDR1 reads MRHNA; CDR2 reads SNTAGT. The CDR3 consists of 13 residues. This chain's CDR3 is CASSDSHGGEQYF. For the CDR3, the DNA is TGTGCCAGCAGTGACTCCCACGGGGGCGAGCAGTACTTC.

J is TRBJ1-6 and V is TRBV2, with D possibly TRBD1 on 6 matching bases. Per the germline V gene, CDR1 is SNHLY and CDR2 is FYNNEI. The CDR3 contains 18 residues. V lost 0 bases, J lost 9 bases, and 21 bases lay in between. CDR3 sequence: CASSEALLGGANGSPLHF. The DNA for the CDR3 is TGTGCCAGCAGTGAAGCGCTTCTGGGGGGGGCGAATGGTTCACCCCTCCACTTT.

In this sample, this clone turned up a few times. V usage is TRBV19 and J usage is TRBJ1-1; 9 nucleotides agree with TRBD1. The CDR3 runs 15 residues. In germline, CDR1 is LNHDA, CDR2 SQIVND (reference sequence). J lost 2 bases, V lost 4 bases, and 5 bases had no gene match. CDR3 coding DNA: TGTGCCAGTAGTACCGCAACAGGGGGCAACACTGAAGCTTTCTTT. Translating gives CASSTATGGNTEAFF.

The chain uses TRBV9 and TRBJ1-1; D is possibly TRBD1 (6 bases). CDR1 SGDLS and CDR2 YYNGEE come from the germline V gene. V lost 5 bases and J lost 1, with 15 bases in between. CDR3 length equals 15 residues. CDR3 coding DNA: TGTGCCAGCAGTCAAGGACAGACTAAGAACACTGAAGCTTTCTTT. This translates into CASSQGQTKNTEAFF.

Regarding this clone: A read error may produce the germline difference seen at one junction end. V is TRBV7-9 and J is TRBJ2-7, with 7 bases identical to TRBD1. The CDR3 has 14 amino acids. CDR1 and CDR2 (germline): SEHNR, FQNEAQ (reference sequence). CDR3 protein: CSSSTDPGGYEQYF. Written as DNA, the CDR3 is TGTTCCAGCAGCACCGACCCAGGGGGCTACGAGCAGTACTTC.

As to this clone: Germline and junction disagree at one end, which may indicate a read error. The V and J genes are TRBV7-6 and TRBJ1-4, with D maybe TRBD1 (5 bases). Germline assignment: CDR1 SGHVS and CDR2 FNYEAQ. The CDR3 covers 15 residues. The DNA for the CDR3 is TGTGCCAGCAGCTTAGTACGGGGGACTAATGAAAAACTGCTTTTT. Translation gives CASSLVRGTNEKLLF.

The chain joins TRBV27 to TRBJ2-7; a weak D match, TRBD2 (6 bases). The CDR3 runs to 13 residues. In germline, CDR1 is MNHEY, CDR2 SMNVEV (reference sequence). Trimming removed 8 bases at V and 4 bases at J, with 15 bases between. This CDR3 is CASRTPGVYEQYF. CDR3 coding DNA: TGTGCCAGCCGGACTCCGGGGGTATACGAGCAGTACTTC.

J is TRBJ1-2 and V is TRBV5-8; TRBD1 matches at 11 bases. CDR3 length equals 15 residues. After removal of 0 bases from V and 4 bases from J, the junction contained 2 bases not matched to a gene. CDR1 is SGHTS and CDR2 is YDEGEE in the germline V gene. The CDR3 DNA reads TGTGCCAGCAGCTTGGCAGGGACAGGGGGCTATGGCTACACCTTC. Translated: CASSLAGTGGYGYTF.

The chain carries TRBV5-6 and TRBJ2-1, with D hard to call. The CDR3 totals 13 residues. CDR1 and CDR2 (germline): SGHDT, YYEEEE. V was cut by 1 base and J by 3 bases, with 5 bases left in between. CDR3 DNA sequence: TGTGCCAGCAGCTTGTTTCTCTACAATGAGCAGTTCTTC. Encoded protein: CASSLFLYNEQFF. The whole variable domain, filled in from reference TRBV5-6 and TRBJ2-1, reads DAGVTQSPTHLIKTRGQQVTLRCSPKSGHDTVSWYQQALGQGPQFIFQYYEEEERQRGNFPDRFSGHQFPNYSSELNVNALLLGDSALYLCASSLFLYNEQFFGPGTRLTVL.

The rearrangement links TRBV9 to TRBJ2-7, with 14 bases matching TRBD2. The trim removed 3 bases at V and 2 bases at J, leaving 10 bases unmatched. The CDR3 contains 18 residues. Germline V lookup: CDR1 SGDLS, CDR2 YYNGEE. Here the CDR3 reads CASSAETGLAGEPYEQYF. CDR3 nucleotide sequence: TGTGCCAGCAGCGCTGAGACGGGACTAGCGGGAGAACCCTACGAGCAGTACTTC.

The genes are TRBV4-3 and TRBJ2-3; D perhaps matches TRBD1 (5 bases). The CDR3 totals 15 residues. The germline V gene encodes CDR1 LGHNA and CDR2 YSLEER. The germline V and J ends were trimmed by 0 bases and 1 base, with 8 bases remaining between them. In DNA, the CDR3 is TGCGCCAGCAGCCAAGATTGGGGCCGCACAGATACGCAGTATTTT. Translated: CASSQDWGRTDTQYF.